The present T cell receptor (beta chain) was sequenced within a study of spatial heterogeneity in lung cancer. As for time point: blood at routine non-recurrence follow-up after resection. From tumor, nontumor lung or frozen PBMC, whole RNA was taken unsorted for sequencing. MiXCR, applied by TCRdb to the 5' RACE reads, yields one record per CDR3 protein. The repertoire holds 50,000 to 60,000 distinct CDR3 sequences, with around 7% as singletons. The CDR3 consists of 16 residues. Germline loops: CDR1 LNHDA, CDR2 SQIVND (reference sequence). The V end lost 3 bases, the J end lost 3 bases, and 14 bases lay between the germline ends.

This receptor was obtained from a female donor with early-stage non-small cell lung cancer. This material consisted of PBMCs, taken at follow-up. The rearrangement joins TRBV19 to TRBJ1-4; D gene unclear. CDR3 loop: CASSILTTRANEKLFF. Written as DNA, the CDR3 is TGTGCCAGTAGTATCCTGACCACTAGGGCTAATGAAAAACTGTTTTTT.